The clone carrying this TCR beta chain was counted between two and nine times. The entry originates in a study of technical replicates of blood from a handful of donors. Clones were sequenced by immunoSEQ multiplex PCR, and TCRdb holds only the in-frame ones, with some missing. Of around 58,000 clones listed, around nine tenths were seen once; the top ten hold under 6.5%. The material sequenced was PBMCs. The TCR sequence derives from a human donor in good health. Some clones in this sample may be carry-over from other donors' samples.

CDR3 bases: TGCGCCAGCAGCTCAACTAGCGACGAGCAGTACTTC. Translating gives CASSSTSDEQYF. The chain has TRBV5-1 and TRBJ2-7, with 7 bases aligning to TRBD2. The CDR3 extends over 12 amino acids. The germline CDR1 and CDR2 sequences are SGHRS and YFSETQ. V trimming: 3 bases; J trimming: 5 bases; junction bases outside the gene matches: 2.